The 16 T cell receptor beta chains below come from one sample, sequenced in a study of blood T cell repertoires in COVID-19. TCRdb keeps only in-frame clones here, not all; method: immunoSEQ multiplex PCR. The sample yields some 220,000 clones, roughly 80% seen once. The sequenced sample was peripheral blood. These receptors were taken from a woman in her fifties or sixties with active or convalescent COVID-19.

CDR3 residues: CASSPQGEGREKLFF. The CDR3 coding sequence is TGTGCCAGCAGCCCCCAGGGTGAAGGGAGGGAAAAACTGTTTTTT. The chain has TRBV7-3 and TRBJ1-4, with D maybe TRBD1 (5 bases). The CDR3 spans 15 residues. Trimming pared 5 bases from V and 8 bases from J, leaving 18 bases between. Germline V gene lookup returns CDR1 SGHTA and CDR2 FQGTGA.

This clone was seen a handful of times. This rearrangement joins TRBV9 to TRBJ2-1; 7 nucleotides align to TRBD2. The CDR3 extends over 15 amino acids. Unmatched junction bases numbered 4, after V lost 0 bases and J lost 4 bases. CDR1 and CDR2 (germline): SGDLS, YYNGEE. CDR3 region: CASSVVASGYNEQFF. The CDR3 DNA sequence: TGTGCCAGCAGCGTAGTTGCTAGCGGATACAATGAGCAGTTCTTC. Looking up the rest from reference TRBV9 and TRBJ2-1 gives the full variable domain: DSGVTQTPKHLITATGQRVTLRCSPRSGDLSVYWYQQSLDQGLQFLIQYYNGEERAKGNILERFSAQQFPDLHSELNLSSLELGDSALYFCASSVVASGYNEQFFGPGTRLTVL.

This chain links TRBV24-1 with TRBJ2-2, with TRBD1 matching over 8 bases. This CDR3 has 16 residues. V dropped 3 bases and J dropped 3; count of bases not matched to a gene: 5. From germline, CDR1 is KGHDR and CDR2 SFDVKD. CDR3 bases: TGTGCCACCAGTGATCGATGGACAGGGCACACCGGGGAGCTGTTTTTT. It specifies CATSDRWTGHTGELFF.

V gene TRBV11-2 combines with J gene TRBJ1-3; possibly TRBD1 for D (5 bases). Germline values: CDR1 SGHAT, CDR2 FQNNGV. Deletions cut 6 bases from V and 0 bases from J, with 18 bases between. The CDR3 is made up of 17 amino acids. CDR3 sequence: CASSSYWTPNSGNTIYF. In DNA, the CDR3 is TGTGCCAGCAGTTCATACTGGACACCGAACTCTGGAAACACCATATATTTT.

V gene TRBV28 combines with J gene TRBJ2-7; weak D call: TRBD2 (6 bases). This CDR3 has 16 residues. Germline V lookup: CDR1 MDHEN, CDR2 SYDVKM. V lost 10 bases, J lost 0 bases, and 22 bases lay in between. CDR3 sequence reads: CAIEESAGRHSYEQYF. The CDR3, as DNA: TGTGCCATCGAGGAGAGCGCGGGGAGACACTCCTACGAGCAGTACTTC.

The rearrangement joins TRBV11-2 to TRBJ2-7; D unclear. CDR1 and CDR2 (germline): SGHAT, FQNNGV. This CDR3 spans 14 amino acids. Trimming took 1 base from V and 7 from J, leaving 14 bases between them. The CDR3 nucleotides are TGTGCCAGCAGCTTAGGAGTCACGGTGACTGAGCAGTACGTC. It specifies CASSLGVTVTEQYV.

The genes are TRBV13 and TRBJ2-5; 9 bases line up with TRBD1. The CDR3 has 21 residues. Trimming removed 4 bases from V and 0 bases from J; junction bases left unmatched: 21. CDR1 is PRHDT and CDR2 is FYEKMQ in the germline V gene (reference sequence). Written as DNA, the CDR3 is TGTGCCAGCAGCTCCGTCGTTGTCCGGGACAGGGTGTTGTCGGACCAAGAGACCCAGTACTTC. This gives the protein CASSSVVVRDRVLSDQETQYF.

This chain joins TRBV30 and TRBJ1-2; D gene unclear. CDR3 length: 12 residues. V lost 4 bases and J lost 8, with 14 bases in between. The germline V gene encodes CDR1 GTSNPN and CDR2 SVGIG (reference sequence). This chain's CDR3 is CAWTFGREGYTF. CDR3 nucleotide sequence: TGTGCCTGGACGTTCGGGAGGGAGGGCTACACCTTC. The full variable domain, completed using reference TRBV30 and TRBJ1-2, is SQTIHQWPATLVQPVGSPLSLECTVEGTSNPNLYWYRQAAGRGLQLLFYSVGIGQISSEVPQNLSASRPQDRQFILSSKKLLLSDSGFYLCAWTFGREGYTFGSGTRLTVV.

V gene TRBV6-1 combines with J gene TRBJ1-4; weak D call: TRBD1 (5 bases). There are 15 residues in the CDR3. V lost 1 base and J 3 bases, leaving 9 bases between the germline ends. Germline V gene lookup returns CDR1 MNHNS and CDR2 SASEGT. The CDR3, as DNA: TGTGCCAGCAGTGAAGTGACAGTATCTAATGAAAAACTGTTTTTT. Translating it yields CASSEVTVSNEKLFF.

The rearrangement joins TRBV9 to TRBJ1-3, with D possibly being TRBD1 (6 bases). V gave up 5 bases and J gave up 4 bases, with 16 bases separating them. CDR3 length equals 15 residues. Germline V gene data show CDR1 as SGDLS and CDR2 as YYNGEE. The CDR3 bases are TGTGCCAGCAGTACTACAGGGTCGAAAGGAAACACCATATATTTT. This encodes CASSTTGSKGNTIYF.

The chain uses TRBV7-3 and TRBJ2-7; perhaps TRBD1 as D (6 bases). The CDR3 covers 12 residues. V lost 5 bases and J lost 9, with 14 bases in between. Germline values: CDR1 SGHTA, CDR2 FQGTGA. The CDR3 nucleotides are TGTGCCAGCAGCCCCCAGGGGCCCCCGCAGTACTTC. This gives the protein CASSPQGPPQYF.

Regarding this clone: The sample has other DNA sequences that encode this CDR3 too. The V call is TRBV29-1, the J call TRBJ1-1, with TRBD1 matching 10 bases. Germline values: CDR1 SQVTM, CDR2 ANQGSEA. After removal of 6 bases from V and 4 bases from J, the junction contained 2 bases not matched to a gene. The CDR3 length is 12 residues. This CDR3 reads CSVRTGGTEAFF. CDR3 in DNA: TGCAGCGTCCGGACAGGGGGCACTGAAGCTTTCTTT.

This rearrangement joins TRBV3-1 (or the pseudogene TRBV3-2) to TRBJ1-4; 11 bases are shared with TRBD1. The V gene end was trimmed by 1 base and the J gene end by 8 bases; junction bases not matched to a gene: 6. This CDR3 comprises 16 residues. Germline assignment: CDR1 LGHDT and CDR2 YNNKEL (reference sequence). The CDR3 nucleotides are TGTGCCAGCAGCCAAGGAATCGGGACAGGGGGAGAAAAACTGTTTTTT. Translating it yields CASSQGIGTGGEKLFF.

The chain has TRBV28 and TRBJ2-1; D call uncertain. V lost 3 bases to trimming and J lost 6 bases, with 9 bases between them. The CDR3 covers 13 residues. Germline-derived CDR1 and CDR2 are MDHEN and SYDVKM. Here the CDR3 reads CASSFKNSNEQFF. In nucleotides, the CDR3 is TGTGCCAGCAGTTTTAAGAATAGCAATGAGCAGTTCTTC. Using reference TRBV28 and TRBJ2-1 for the parts outside the CDR3, the full variable domain is DVKVTQSSRYLVKRTGEKVFLECVQDMDHENMFWYRQDPGLGLRLIYFSYDVKMKEKGDIPEGYSVSREKKERFSLILESASTNQTSMYLCASSFKNSNEQFFGPGTRLTVL.

The J gene is TRBJ2-3, the V gene TRBV18, with 11 bases matching TRBD2. V gave up 5 bases and J gave up 8 bases; unmatched junction bases: 12. The CDR3 loop spans 16 amino acids. Germline values: CDR1 KGHSH, CDR2 LQKENI. Here the CDR3 reads CASSASGLAESGTQYF. Written as DNA, the CDR3 is TGTGCCAGCTCAGCTTCGGGACTAGCGGAATCAGGTACGCAGTATTTT. The full variable domain, with the rest looked up from reference TRBV18 and TRBJ2-3, is NAGVMQNPRHLVRRRGQEARLRCSPMKGHSHVYWYRQLPEEGLKFMVYLQKENIIDESGMPKERFSAEFPKEGPSILRIQQVVRGDSAAYFCASSASGLAESGTQYFGPGTRLTVL.

The chain has TRBV25-1 and TRBJ1-2; D not certain. The CDR3 loop spans 15 amino acids. Trimming left V 5 bases short and J 1 base short, with 14 bases between. CDR1 MGHDK and CDR2 SYGVNS come from the germline V gene. DNA of the CDR3: TGTGCCAGCAGTCCCCCCATCGAGGGTAACTATGGCTACACCTTC. Protein product: CASSPPIEGNYGYTF.